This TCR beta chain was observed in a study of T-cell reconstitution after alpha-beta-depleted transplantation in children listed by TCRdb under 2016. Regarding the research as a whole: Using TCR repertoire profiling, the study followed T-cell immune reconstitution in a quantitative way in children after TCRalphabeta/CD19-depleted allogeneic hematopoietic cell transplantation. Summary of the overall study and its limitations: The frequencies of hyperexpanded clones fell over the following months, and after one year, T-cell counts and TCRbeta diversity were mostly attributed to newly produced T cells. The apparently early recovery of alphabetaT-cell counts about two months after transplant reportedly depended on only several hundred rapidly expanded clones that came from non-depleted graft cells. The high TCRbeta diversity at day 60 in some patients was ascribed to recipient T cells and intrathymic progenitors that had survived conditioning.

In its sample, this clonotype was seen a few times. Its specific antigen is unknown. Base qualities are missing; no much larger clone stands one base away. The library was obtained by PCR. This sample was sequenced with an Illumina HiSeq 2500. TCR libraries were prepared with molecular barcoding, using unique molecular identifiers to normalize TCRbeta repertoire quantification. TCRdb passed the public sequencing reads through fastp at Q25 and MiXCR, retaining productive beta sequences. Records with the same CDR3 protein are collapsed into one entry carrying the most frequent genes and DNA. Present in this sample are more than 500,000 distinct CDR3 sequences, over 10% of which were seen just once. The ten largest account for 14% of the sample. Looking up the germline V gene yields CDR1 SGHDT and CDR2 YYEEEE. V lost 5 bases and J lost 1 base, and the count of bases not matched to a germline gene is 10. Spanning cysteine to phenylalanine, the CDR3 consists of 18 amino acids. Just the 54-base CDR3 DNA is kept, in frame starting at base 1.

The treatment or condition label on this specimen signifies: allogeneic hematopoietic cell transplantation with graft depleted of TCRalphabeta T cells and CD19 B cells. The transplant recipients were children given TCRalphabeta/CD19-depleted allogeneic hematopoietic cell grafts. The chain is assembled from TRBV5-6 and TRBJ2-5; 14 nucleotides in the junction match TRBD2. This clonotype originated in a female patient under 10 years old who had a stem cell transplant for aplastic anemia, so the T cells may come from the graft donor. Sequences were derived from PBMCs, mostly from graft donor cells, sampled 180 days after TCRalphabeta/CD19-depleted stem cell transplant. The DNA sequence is TGTGCCAGCAGACCGGGACTAGCGGGAGAGTCCCTCCAAGAGACCCAGTACTTC. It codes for CASRPGLAGESLQETQYF.